This T cell receptor (beta chain) was sequenced in a study of graft-versus-host responses after intestinal transplantation. Across the study: Every transplant recipient was induced with anti-thymocyte globulin, then maintained on tacrolimus and steroids for two to four years.

A word on this clone: As yet, its antigen is unknown.

Data came from immunoSEQ multiplex PCR; TCRdb stores just in-frame clones and leaves some out. The sample gives 62,000 or so clones, over 90% of which show up once; about 1.7% is in the top ten. CDR3 length equals 15 residues. V lost 2 bases and J lost 0, with 8 bases in between. CDR1 LGHNA and CDR2 YSLEER come from the germline V gene. The material sequenced was unstimulated CD8+ T cells sorted from spleen or lymph node cells, taken before transplant. This TCR came from a human donor who was the organ donor for an intestinal transplant. V gene TRBV4-3 combines with J gene TRBJ1-3; D is ambiguous. CDR3 sequence (DNA): TGCGCCAGCAGCCAACTTCGGGACTCTGGAAACACCATATATTTT. It codes for CASSQLRDSGNTIYF.